A selection of T cell receptor beta chains follows, all from one sample in a study of tissue T cells after allogeneic stem cell transplantation. The table came from immunoSEQ multiplex PCR; TCRdb's copy has only in-frame clones and leaves some out. The sample has 20,000 to 25,000 clones, 70% to 75% seen once. This material consisted of tissue from the ileum, taken at autopsy. These receptors all stem from a female donor over 55 with lung cancer. Each CDR3 is given with its conserved first and last residue. Fields, in order: V gene, clone size, D gene, CDR3 length, J gene, CDR3 DNA, CDR3 protein. A D gene is named only where the DNA matches it firmly. Size values are once, few and many counts, or a class for expanded clones, and some rows have none.

>TRBV7-9|.|.|16|TRBJ2-3
TGTGCCAGCAGCTTAGCCACGGGGGCCATAGGCGGTACGCAGTATTTT
CASSLATGAIGGTQYF
>TRBV13|once|.|14|TRBJ1-1
TGTGCCAGCAGCTCAAGATATGTAAACACTGAAGCTTTCTTT
CASSSRYVNTEAFF
>TRBV28|once|.|11|TRBJ1-4
TGTGCCAGCAGTTCCTATGAAAAACTGTTTTTT
CASSSYEKLFF
>TRBV28|.|.|13|TRBJ2-7
TGTGCCAGCAGAACTACTAGCAATTACGAGCAGTACTTC
CASRTTSNYEQYF
>TRBV5-4|.|TRBD2|15|TRBJ2-5
TGTGCCAGCAGCCGCCAGGCGGGGGGGCAGGAGACCCAGTACTTC
CASSRQAGGQETQYF
>TRBV7-3|.|.|15|TRBJ1-2
TGTGCCAGCAGCTTACTTCGCAGGACAGCTTTTGGCTACACCTTC
CASSLLRRTAFGYTF
>TRBV2|.|.|13|TRBJ2-1
TGTGCCAGCATAGGCCCAGGTTACAATGAGCAGTTCTTC
CASIGPGYNEQFF
>TRBV9|.|.|13|TRBJ1-1
TGTGCCAGCAGCGTAGGCCCCGACAGGGAAGCTTTCTTT
CASSVGPDREAFF
>TRBV5-6|.|.|13|TRBJ2-7
TGTGCCAGCAGCTTAGTGGGGGCCAACGAGCAGTACTTC
CASSLVGANEQYF
>TRBV30|.|.|13|TRBJ1-1
TGTGCCTGGAAAGCCCATGGGAACACTGAAGCTTTCTTT
CAWKAHGNTEAFF
>TRBV29-1|.|TRBD1|13|TRBJ2-1
TGCAGCGTTGCCAGGGGGTCCTACAATGAGCAGTTCTTC
CSVARGSYNEQFF
>TRBV18|.|.|14|TRBJ1-1
TGTGCCAGCTCACCAAGCGGGGTAAGCACTGAAGCTTTCTTT
CASSPSGVSTEAFF
>TRBV7-2|.|TRBD1|15|TRBJ2-7
TGTGCCAGCAGCTTCGGGACAGGGGGCTCCTACGAGCAGTACTTC
CASSFGTGGSYEQYF
>TRBV5-4|once|TRBD2|17|TRBJ2-1
TGTGCCAGCAGCTCAAGAACTCGACTAGCGGGAAGGGGTGAGCAGTTCTTC
CASSSRTRLAGRGEQFF
>TRBV28|medium-sized|.|12|TRBJ2-3
TGTGCCAGCAGCCAGGGTCTAGAGGGGCAGTATTTT
CASSQGLEGQYF
>TRBV6-1|once|.|14|TRBJ1-2
TGTGCCAGCAGTGAAATAGGGCCCCCCTATGGCTACACCTTC
CASSEIGPPYGYTF
>TRBV5-4|.|TRBD1|15|TRBJ1-1
TGTGCCAGCAGCTTGGTAGGGACAGGGGTGACTGAAGCTTTCTTT
CASSLVGTGVTEAFF